A single sample gave rise to the 29 T cell receptor beta chains below, sequenced in a study of prognosis after radiotherapy for stage I lung cancer. Multiplex PCR in two rounds served to amplify TCR beta CDR3 from genomic DNA. For every TRBV and TRBJ gene, a specific primer was used in first-round PCR. Via MiXCR, TCRdb re-called the multiplex PCR reads, giving one row per CDR3 protein. This table has 25,000 to 35,000 distinct CDR3 sequences, about 32% appearing once. The source material was PBMCs, sampled before or after stereotactic body radiation therapy (not recorded which). These receptors were collected from a donor at least 50 years old with non-small cell lung cancer.

This chain joins TRBV7-9 and TRBJ2-3, with TRBD1 matching over 7 bases. J gave up 4 bases and V 5 bases, and 9 bases lay outside the gene matches. CDR3 length: 15 residues. CDR1 SEHNR and CDR2 FQNEAQ come from the germline V gene (reference sequence). The CDR3 DNA follows: TGTGCCAGCAGCCATCGACAGGGCTTGGCAGATACGCAGTATTTT. Its protein is CASSHRQGLADTQYF. Full variable domain (remainder filled in from reference TRBV7-9 and TRBJ2-3): DTGVSQNPRHKITKRGQNVTFRCDPISEHNRLYWYRQTLGQGPEFLTYFQNEAQLEKSRLLSDRFSAERPKGSFSTLEIQRTEQGDSAMYLCASSHRQGLADTQYFGPGTRLTVL.

The CDR3: CASSLTIAGVGNTQYF. Here the CDR3 DNA reads TGTGCCAGCAGCTTAACAATAGCGGGAGTTGGGAATACGCAGTATTTT. J is TRBJ2-3 and V is TRBV7-2; 9 bases match TRBD2. The CDR3 has 16 amino acids. From germline, CDR1 is SGHTA and CDR2 FQGNSA. V lost 2 bases to trimming and J lost 7 bases; unmatched junction nucleotides: 10.

As for this clonotype: A far larger clone is only one base removed, so a read error is likely. This rearrangement joins TRBV6-1 to TRBJ2-3; the D gene is possibly TRBD1 (5 bases). CDR1 MNHNS and CDR2 SASEGT come from the germline V gene. V dropped 3 bases and J dropped 5 bases, with 15 bases sitting between them. The CDR3 contains 15 residues. For the CDR3, the DNA is TGTGCCAGCAGTGACACCCAACAGGTGGTAGATACGCAGTATTTT. It encodes CASSDTQQVVDTQYF.

This clonotype was detected ten times or more. V is TRBV9 and J is TRBJ1-2; 10 positions agree with TRBD1. The CDR3 totals 15 residues. Germline V lookup: CDR1 SGDLS, CDR2 YYNGEE. The V gene end was trimmed by 2 bases and the J gene end by 8 bases; junction bases not matched to a gene: 9. CDR3 protein: CASSVTGGVSYGYTF. CDR3 nucleotides: TGTGCCAGCAGCGTGACAGGGGGCGTCTCTTACGGCTACACCTTC. Full variable domain (missing parts from reference TRBV9 and TRBJ1-2): DSGVTQTPKHLITATGQRVTLRCSPRSGDLSVYWYQQSLDQGLQFLIQYYNGEERAKGNILERFSAQQFPDLHSELNLSSLELGDSALYFCASSVTGGVSYGYTFGSGTRLTVV.

The V and J genes are TRBV7-2 and TRBJ2-3, with a possible D match to TRBD2 (6 bases). Germline V gene data show CDR1 as SGHTA and CDR2 as FQGNSA. V lost 5 bases, J lost 0 bases, and 15 bases lay in between. This CDR3 contains 16 residues. As DNA, the CDR3 is TGTGCCAGCAGCCCCGGGACTCAGCCTAGCACAGATACGCAGTATTTT. Amino acid sequence: CASSPGTQPSTDTQYF.

This chain joins TRBV29-1 and TRBJ2-7; 8 bases are shared with TRBD1. The germline V gene encodes CDR1 SQVTM and CDR2 ANQGSEA. This CDR3 has 13 residues. The V gene end was trimmed by 7 bases and the J gene end by 3 bases; junction bases not matched to a gene: 8. The CDR3 protein is CSGSGTGRYEQYF. DNA for the CDR3: TGCAGCGGCTCCGGGACAGGACGCTACGAGCAGTACTTC.

A few counts support this clonotype. A much larger clone differs by one base, so this may be a read error. The V gene is TRBV6-2 or TRBV6-3, the J gene TRBJ1-1, with TRBD1 matching 8 bases. V shed 5 bases and J 1 base; nucleotides not matched to a gene: 12. The germline CDR1 and CDR2 sequences are MNHEY and SVGEGT. This CDR3 has 17 amino acids. The CDR3 sequence is CASSLTTGVAQNTEAFF. The CDR3 nucleotides read TGTGCCAGCAGTCTAACGACAGGGGTCGCTCAGAACACTGAAGCTTTCTTT.

This clonotype was counted at least ten times. The chain recombines TRBV9 with TRBJ2-1, with 12 positions matching TRBD2. V trimming: 3 bases; J trimming: 6 bases; junction bases outside the gene matches: 4. Germline V gives CDR1 SGDLS, CDR2 YYNGEE. CDR3 size: 15 residues. The CDR3 here is CASSATSGRSNEQFF. The CDR3 region has the DNA TGTGCCAGCAGCGCGACTAGCGGGAGAAGCAATGAGCAGTTCTTC.

V usage is TRBV12-3 or TRBV12-4 and J usage is TRBJ2-5, with a possible D match to TRBD1 (6 bases). Trimming pared 2 bases from V and 8 bases from J, leaving 12 bases between. This CDR3 contains 13 residues. CDR3: CASSLSGVDTQYF. The CDR3 DNA sequence: TGTGCCAGCAGTTTATCAGGGGTGGATACCCAGTACTTC.

The chain is built from TRBV20-1 and TRBJ1-1; D perhaps matches TRBD1 (6 bases). Germline V CDR1 and CDR2: DFQATT, SNEGSKA (reference sequence). The CDR3 consists of 14 residues. The V and J ends lost 2 bases and 5 bases respectively, with 15 bases between them. The CDR3 nucleotides read TGCAGTGCTAGAACGGTTGGGGGCTTGACTGAAGCTTTCTTT. Its translation is CSARTVGGLTEAFF.

A note on this clonotype: A read error may explain this, as a much larger clone is one base away. This chain links TRBV15 with TRBJ2-1; D not certain. Germline CDR1 and CDR2: LNHNV and YYDKDF (reference sequence). CDR3 size: 18 residues. Written as DNA, the CDR3 is TGTGTCACCAGCATCCCCCGGCCCTATGGCCTCGCCTACAATGAGCAGTTCTTC. Translation: CVTSIPRPYGLAYNEQFF.

Worth noting for this clonotype: The junction and the germline gene differ at one end; a read error may be behind it. The chain recombines TRBV6-1 with TRBJ2-7; D ambiguous. Germline values: CDR1 MNHNS, CDR2 SASEGT. CDR3 length: 16 residues. CDR3 amino acids: CASSEGIWAATYKQYF. Written as DNA, the CDR3 is TGTGCCAGCAGTGAAGGTATTTGGGCAGCGACCTACAAGCAGTACTTC.

The CDR3 region is CASSEMDSRGYEQYF. CDR3 DNA sequence: TGTGCCAGCAGTGAAATGGACTCTAGGGGGTACGAGCAGTACTTC. The gene calls are TRBV6-1 and TRBJ2-7; a weak D match, TRBD1 (6 bases). The CDR3 has 15 residues. CDR1 MNHNS and CDR2 SASEGT come from the germline V gene. The V and J ends lost 2 bases and 4 bases respectively, with 15 bases between them.

J is TRBJ1-2 and V is TRBV6-9; 9 bases map to TRBD1. After removal of 3 bases from V and 4 bases from J, the junction contained 15 bases not matched to a gene. Per germline, CDR1 MNHGY and CDR2 SVAAGI. The CDR3 sequence is 18 residues long. The DNA of the CDR3 is TGTGCCAGCAGTTACAGGGGACAGGGACTCTATGGAGTCTATGGCTACACCTTC. This translates into CASSYRGQGLYGVYGYTF.

This clonotype was observed at least ten times. The J gene is TRBJ2-3, the V gene TRBV12-3 or TRBV12-4; D not resolved. The CDR3 covers 15 residues. V gave up 1 base and J gave up 1 base, with 9 bases separating them. The CDR3 loop reads CASSLELPRTDTQYF. CDR3 coding DNA: TGTGCCAGCAGTTTAGAACTGCCCCGCACAGATACGCAGTATTTT.

The chain couples TRBV7-9 to TRBJ2-7; D not certain. V lost 0 bases and J lost 0, with 12 bases in between. The CDR3 covers 16 residues. From germline, CDR1 is SEHNR and CDR2 FQNEAQ (reference sequence). The CDR3 nucleotides read TGTGCCAGCAGCTTAGCGCGTGTTTACAGCTCCTACGAGCAGTACTTC. It is translated as CASSLARVYSSYEQYF.

The sample holds many counts of this clonotype. The chain is built from TRBV15 and TRBJ1-2, with a possible D match to TRBD1 (6 bases). Per germline, CDR1 LNHNV and CDR2 YYDKDF (reference sequence). CDR3 length equals 16 residues. Deletions cut 3 bases from V and 2 bases from J, with 16 bases between. The CDR3 here is CATSRATGLSNYGYTF. The DNA of the CDR3 is TGTGCCACCAGCAGGGCCACAGGGTTGTCGAACTATGGCTACACCTTC. Drawing the rest from reference TRBV15 and TRBJ1-2, the complete variable domain is DAMVIQNPRYQVTQFGKPVTLSCSQTLNHNVMYWYQQKSSQAPKLLFHYYDKDFNNEADTPDNFQSRRPNTSFCFLDIRSPGLGDTAMYLCATSRATGLSNYGYTFGSGTRLTVV.

In this sample, this clonotype turned up many times. The chain carries TRBV12-3 or TRBV12-4 and TRBJ1-5; D is uncertain. This CDR3 has 14 residues. Between the trimmed V and J ends, which lost 3 bases and 4 bases, there was a span of 10 bases. The CDR3 reads CASSFLTENQPQHF. The CDR3 DNA is TGTGCCAGCAGTTTCTTGACGGAGAATCAGCCCCAGCATTTT.

This clonotype was recorded at least ten times. The CDR3 loop reads CASSLSGNNEQFF. The CDR3 region has the DNA TGTGCCAGCAGCTTATCAGGGAACAATGAGCAGTTCTTC. The chain employs TRBV7-7 and TRBJ2-1, with TRBD1 as a possible D gene (5 bases). Germline V gives CDR1 SSHAT, CDR2 FNYEAQ (reference sequence). V was shortened by 2 bases and J by 5 bases, with 7 bases between the two germline ends. This CDR3 is 13 amino acids long.

This clonotype was detected once. Given a far larger clone just one base away, this is likely a sequencing read error. The rearrangement uses TRBV7-9 and TRBJ2-7, with a weak D call TRBD1 (5 bases). The CDR3 is 14 amino acids. Germline values: CDR1 SEHNR, CDR2 FQNEAQ (reference sequence). This CDR3 reads CVSSQTGWAYEQYF. CDR3 DNA sequence: TGTGTCAGCAGCCAAACAGGTTGGGCCTACGAGCAGTACTTC.

As regards this clonotype: The junction departs from the called germline gene at one end, perhaps through a read error. This sequence joins TRBV29-1 and TRBJ1-4; a possible D gene is TRBD1 (5 bases). The germline V gene has CDR1 SQVTM and CDR2 ANQGSEA. The CDR3 runs 11 residues. CDR3 coding DNA: TGCAGCGGTGGGACCTATGAGAAACTGTTTTTT. Its protein product is CSGGTYEKLFF.

On this clonotype: At one end, the junction sequence differs from germline, possibly due to a read error. The chain joins TRBV20-1 to TRBJ2-7; the D gene is possibly TRBD2 (5 bases). The CDR3 has 15 amino acids. CDR1 and CDR2 from the germline V gene are DFQATT and SNEGSKA (reference sequence). CDR3 sequence reads: CSARHPYRGSYDQYF. DNA for the CDR3: TGCAGTGCTAGACATCCCTACCGGGGATCCTACGATCAGTACTTC.

This clonotype was counted ten times or more. The rearrangement uses TRBV20-1 and TRBJ2-7; D might be TRBD1 (5 bases). This CDR3 is 14 amino acids long. The germline gives CDR1 DFQATT, CDR2 SNEGSKA (reference sequence). V was shortened by 7 bases and J by 3 bases, with 19 bases between the two germline ends. The CDR3 DNA reads as TGCAGTGTCTTGGGAAGGCAGGGTAACTACGAGCAGTACTTC. The encoded protein is CSVLGRQGNYEQYF.

This clonotype was seen many times. The gene calls are TRBV5-1 and TRBJ1-1, with TRBD1 matching over 7 bases. The CDR3 is 15 amino acids. Germline CDR1 reads SGHRS; CDR2 reads YFSETQ. V shed 4 bases and J 0 bases; nucleotides not matched to a gene: 6. CDR3 sequence: CASSTRQGVNTEAFF. CDR3 DNA sequence: TGCGCCAGCAGCACCCGACAGGGTGTGAACACTGAAGCTTTCTTT.

Of note for this clonotype: A much bigger clone sits one base away, suggesting this may be a read error. DNA for the CDR3: TGTGCCAGCAGCTTAGTCCCCCAAGAGACCCAGTACTTC. Translated, it gives CASSLVPQETQYF. The J gene is TRBJ2-5, the V gene TRBV7-2; no definite D call. Trimming shortened V by 1 base and J by 1 base, and 4 bases separated the two germline ends. The length of the CDR3 is 13 residues. Germline V gene data show CDR1 as SGHTA and CDR2 as FQGNSA.

This clonotype has ten or more counts. This chain joins TRBV19 and TRBJ2-2; TRBD1 agrees at 8 bases. CDR3 length: 14 amino acids. V trimming: 6 bases; J trimming: 3 bases; junction bases outside the gene matches: 3. Germline V lookup: CDR1 LNHDA, CDR2 SQIVND (reference sequence). CDR3 sequence: CASSETGDTGELFF. CDR3 DNA: TGTGCCAGTAGCGAGACAGGGGACACCGGGGAGCTGTTTTTT.

Concerning this clonotype: The junction shows a germline mismatch at one end, possibly a read error. This chain connects TRBV6-1 to TRBJ2-2, with a tentative D call TRBD1 (6 bases). The CDR3 totals 14 residues. The germline V gene has CDR1 MNHNS and CDR2 SASEGT. The CDR3 spells CSSSTTGISGELFF. The CDR3 nucleotides read TGTTCCAGCAGTACCACAGGGATCTCTGGGGAGCTTTTTTTT.

The chain employs TRBV6-2 or TRBV6-3 and TRBJ2-3; 7 bases line up with TRBD2. This CDR3 has 15 amino acids. Trimming took 2 bases from V and 5 from J; bases not matched to a gene: 7. Germline assignment: CDR1 MNHEY and CDR2 SVGEGT. In DNA, the CDR3 is TGTGCCAGCAGTTACCTAGCGGAAGCGGGAGATACGCAGTATTTT. Amino acids: CASSYLAEAGDTQYF.

As for this clonotype: Because it lacks the conserved phenylalanine or tryptophan at the end, this CDR3 is likely a read error. No DNA is shown, since the ends of the CDR3 on it are uncertain; the CDR3 is the one TCRdb lists. The chain has TRBV6-4 and TRBJ2-7; the D call TRBD2 from the table was never checked on the DNA. Germline V gene sequence: CDR1 MRHNA, CDR2 SNTAGT. Both ends counted, the CDR3 spans 16 residues. The CDR3 loop reads CATDRGLAGEEYEKYI.